This T cell receptor beta chain was found in a study of T cells in Graves' hyperthyroidism and ophthalmopathy. The wider study: Sampling of peripheral blood happened at initial diagnosis, prior to any treatment.

Study results and limitations: Separating ophthalmopathy from stable hyperthyroidism was achieved by a 13 V-J model.

Researchers amplified the TCR beta CDR3 regions from RNA transcripts. Using the HTBI primer set, a first-round RT-PCR was run on the TCR CDR3. One entry per CDR3 protein results from TCRdb running MiXCR on the multiplex PCR reads. The sample lists 450,000 to 650,000 distinct CDR3 sequences, approximately 15% occurring once. To note about this clonotype: As yet, its antigen is unknown.

This TCR was recovered from a woman aged 18-29 years with Graves' ophthalmopathy. Sequenced input: blood.

As DNA, the CDR3 is TGCAGTGCCCAGGAGGGGTACAGCCCACACATTCAGTACTTC. This gives the protein CSAQEGYSPHIQYF. The chain joins TRBV20-1 to TRBJ2-4, with a tentative D call TRBD2 (6 bases). The germline gives CDR1 DFQATT, CDR2 SNEGSKA (reference sequence). With 6 bases removed from V and 8 bases from J, the gap between germline ends came to 20 bases. CDR3 length: 14 amino acids.